The rows below give T cell receptor beta chains drawn from one sample of a study of PD-L1 blockade in urothelial cancer. Method: immunoSEQ multiplex PCR; TCRdb's copy keeps in-frame clones and lacks some. The sample has 45,000 to 55,000 clones, around 74% seen once. This material consisted of PBMCs, taken around atezolizumab (anti-PD-L1) treatment. Every receptor here comes from an older man with urothelial cancer. The CDR3 runs from the conserved cysteine through the conserved F or W. D genes are given only for firm matches. A clone size is listed for some rows: how often the clone was seen (once, few, many), or a class if it is expanded.

clone size	D gene	V gene	J gene	CDR3 DNA	CDR3 protein
-	TRBD2	TRBV2	TRBJ2-2	TGTGCCAGCAGACTAGCGGAGAACACCGGGGAGCTGTTTTTT	CASRLAENTGELFF
many	-	TRBV7-9	TRBJ1-5	TGTGCCAGCAGCACCCAGGACAGTAATCAGCCCCAGCATTTT	CASSTQDSNQPQHF
-	-	TRBV7-9	TRBJ1-1	TGTGCCAGCAGCTTCACAGGGTGGACTGAAGCTTTCTTT	CASSFTGWTEAFF
-	-	TRBV4-2	TRBJ2-1	TGTGCCAGCAGCCAAGCATTGGGAGCGGATTATAGCTCCTACAATGAGCAGTTCTTC	CASSQALGADYSSYNEQFF
-	TRBD1	TRBV5-1	TRBJ2-3	TGCGCCAGCAGCTTGGGGGACAGGGGGAGGACAGATACGCAGTATTTT	CASSLGDRGRTDTQYF
-	TRBD1	TRBV7-9	TRBJ1-2	TGTGCCAGCAGCTCCGCCGACAGGGGTGATAGGGGGGGCTACACCTTC	CASSSADRGDRGGYTF
-	TRBD2	TRBV2	TRBJ2-3	TGTGCCAGCAGTGAAGCGCCGGCGGGAGACACAGATACGCAGTATTTT	CASSEAPAGDTDTQYF
few	TRBD1	TRBV19	TRBJ2-3	TGTGCCAGTAGTCCTAAGACAGGGACCATCACAGATACGCAGTATTTT	CASSPKTGTITDTQYF
-	TRBD2	TRBV19	TRBJ2-4	TGTGCCAGTAGTAACCTAGCGGGAGGGCCTTCCAAAAACATTCAGTACTTC	CASSNLAGGPSKNIQYF
few	-	TRBV28	TRBJ1-2	TGTGCCAGCAGTCACACGACCTACAGGGCCAACTATGGCTACACCTTC	CASSHTTYRANYGYTF
-	TRBD1	TRBV28	TRBJ2-4	TGTGCCAGCAGACAGGGGAAAAACATTCAGTACTTC	CASRQGKNIQYF
-	-	TRBV5-5	TRBJ1-4	TGTGCCAGCAGCTTGGGGGTTGAGGACTCCGTAGGAAAACTGTTTTTT	CASSLGVEDSVGKLFF
-	-	TRBV7-3	TRBJ2-6	TGTGCCAGCGGTATGGCCCTCTCTGGGGCCAACGTCCTGACTTTC	CASGMALSGANVLTF
-	-	TRBV23-1	TRBJ1-1	TGCGCCAGCCCTACCCCGGGACAGAACACTGAAGCTTTCTTT	CASPTPGQNTEAFF
-	TRBD2	TRBV6-1	TRBJ2-7	TGTGCCAGCAGTGAATTGGGGGTTGGGAGGGGCGAGCAGTACTTC	CASSELGVGRGEQYF
-	-	TRBV7-9	TRBJ1-2	TGTGCCAGCAGCTTAAATTCGGGGGGTGTAGGCTACACCTTC	CASSLNSGGVGYTF
-	TRBD2	TRBV6-6	TRBJ2-1	TGTGCCAGCATACCATCCGGGACTAGCGCCTACAATGAGCAGTTCTTC	CASIPSGTSAYNEQFF
few	-	TRBV19	TRBJ1-2	TGTGCCAGTAGGGAACAGGCCCTAGCTAACTATGGCTACACCTTC	CASREQALANYGYTF
-	-	TRBV28	TRBJ1-5	TGTGCCAGCAGAGCCGGGACTGAACAAAGCAATCAGCCCCAGCATTTT	CASRAGTEQSNQPQHF
-	TRBD2	TRBV18	TRBJ2-7	TGTGCCAGCTCACCGGAGGGACTAGCGGGGAGGGAGCAGTACTTC	CASSPEGLAGREQYF
-	-	TRBV10-3	TRBJ1-3	TGTGCCATCAGTGAGTCGATTGGGGGGTCTGGAAACACCATATATTTT	CAISESIGGSGNTIYF
-	TRBD1	TRBV5-1	TRBJ1-5	TGCGCCAGCAGCGACGGGACAGGGGGTAACCAGCCCCAGCATTTT	CASSDGTGGNQPQHF